This T cell receptor beta chain is from a study of T cell responses to AZD1222 COVID-19 vaccine. Study-wide results and caveats: Reportedly, nearly half of unique spike TCRs recognized epitopes outside B.1.351/B.1.1.7 mutations. Donors skewed white British and female; clonal diversity was possibly underestimated. Repertoire sampling was restricted to post-peak T cell response timepoints.

Turning to this clone: Its target is not known.

The table came from immunoSEQ multiplex PCR; TCRdb's copy has only in-frame clones and leaves some out. Seen here are over 120,000 clones, roughly 92% observed once, and the top ten hold 5.1%. CDR3 size: 17 residues. CDR1 LNHDA and CDR2 SQIVND come from the germline V gene (reference sequence). V shed 6 bases and J shed 4 bases, with 24 bases lying between them. The sample in question was peripheral blood, obtained on day 0 of AZD1222 vaccination. The clonotype originates from an adult in good health. The chain joins TRBV19 to TRBJ1-2; D is perhaps TRBD1 (5 bases). CDR3 DNA: TGTGCCAGTAGAACCCGGGACCCAGCTTGGGGGATCTATGGCTACACCTTC. Protein product: CASRTRDPAWGIYGYTF.